The 27 T cell receptor beta chains listed next were all sequenced from one sample in a study of cytomegalovirus exposure and HLA in healthy donors. Primers included in the PCR were 60 Vbeta and 13 Jbeta primers. Some clones are missing from TCRdb's copy, which holds only in-frame ones; the method was immunoSEQ multiplex PCR. The repertoire holds over 120,000 clones, with over 75% as singletons. Source material: PBMCs. The source is a woman between 25 and 40 years old in good health and CMV-seronegative.

This clone has a handful of counts. The chain links TRBV5-4 to TRBJ2-7; TRBD2 matches at 11 bases. J gave up 4 bases and V 2 bases, and 5 bases lay outside the gene matches. This CDR3 has 15 amino acids. Germline assignment: CDR1 SGHNT and CDR2 YYREEE (reference sequence). The CDR3 loop is CASSLLPSGRYEQYF. The CDR3, as DNA: TGTGCCAGCAGCTTACTCCCTAGCGGGAGGTACGAGCAGTACTTC.

The chain is built from TRBV15 and TRBJ2-7; D not certain. CDR3 length: 13 amino acids. CDR1 and CDR2 (germline): LNHNV, YYDKDF (reference sequence). The germline V and J ends were trimmed by 0 bases and 2 bases, with 5 bases remaining between them. CDR3 region: CATSRERAYEQYF. The CDR3 DNA is TGTGCCACCAGCAGAGAGAGAGCCTACGAGCAGTACTTC.

The sample holds one count of this clone. The DNA of the CDR3 is TGTGCCAGCAGCTTAGCGCAGTACACCGGGGAGCTGTTTTTT. Translating it yields CASSLAQYTGELFF. The J gene is TRBJ2-2, the V gene TRBV7-8; D is unresolved. V lost 0 bases, J lost 3 bases, and 5 bases lay in between. This CDR3 region has 14 residues. CDR1 is SGHVS, CDR2 FQNEAQ, per germline.

The chain recombines TRBV7-2 with TRBJ1-1; 10 bases fit TRBD1. J was trimmed by 4 bases and V by 2 bases; bases with no gene match: 4. The germline V gene has CDR1 SGHTA and CDR2 FQGNSA. The CDR3 contains 15 residues. CDR3 residues: CASSLRTGGATEAFF. The CDR3 coding sequence is TGTGCCAGCAGCTTAAGGACAGGGGGAGCCACTGAAGCTTTCTTT. The full variable domain, rest sourced from reference TRBV7-2 and TRBJ1-1, is GAGVSQSPSNKVTEKGKDVELRCDPISGHTALYWYRQSLGQGLEFLIYFQGNSAPDKSGLPSDRFSAERTGGSVSTLTIQRTQQEDSAVYLCASSLRTGGATEAFFGQGTRLTVV.

V usage is TRBV11-2 and J usage is TRBJ1-1; D not resolved. The CDR3 is 13 amino acids. Germline V gene data show CDR1 as SGHAT and CDR2 as FQNNGV. Trimming removed 5 bases at V and 0 bases at J, with 7 bases between. The CDR3 nucleotides are TGTGCCAGCAGCACAAACATGAACACTGAAGCTTTCTTT. As protein: CASSTNMNTEAFF.

This chain joins TRBV5-8 and TRBJ1-5; 8 bases agree with TRBD1. The V and J ends lost 4 bases and 4 bases, in that order; junction bases with no gene match: 4. Germline V gene sequence: CDR1 SGHTS, CDR2 YDEGEE. This CDR3 contains 14 residues. The CDR3 nucleotides read TGTGCCAGCAGCCCGGACAGGGTTAATCAGCCCCAGCATTTT. This gives the protein CASSPDRVNQPQHF.

V and J are TRBV25-1 and TRBJ2-1; the match to TRBD2 covers 12 bases. The germline V gene encodes CDR1 MGHDK and CDR2 SYGVNS. This CDR3 has 16 residues. Trimming removed 3 bases from V and 2 bases from J; junction bases left unmatched: 2. CDR3 region: CASSDRTSGTYNEQFF. CDR3 nucleotides: TGTGCCAGCAGTGATCGGACTAGCGGGACCTACAATGAGCAGTTCTTC. Full variable domain (outside the CDR3, taken from reference TRBV25-1 and TRBJ2-1): EADIYQTPRYLVIGTGKKITLECSQTMGHDKMYWYQQDPGMELHLIHYSYGVNSTEKGDLSSESTVSRIRTEHFPLTLESARPSHTSQYLCASSDRTSGTYNEQFFGPGTRLTVL.

The DNA for the CDR3 is TGTGCCAGCAGTTTACAGGGAGTATATGGTACCCAGTACTTC. Its translation is CASSLQGVYGTQYF. The gene calls are TRBV6-5 and TRBJ2-5; D perhaps matches TRBD1 (6 bases). The germline CDR1 and CDR2 sequences are MNHEY and SVGAGI. Trimming stripped 4 bases from V and 8 bases from J, with 17 bases between. The length of the CDR3 is 14 residues.

The V call is TRBV6-5, the J call TRBJ1-4, with 9 bases matching TRBD1. Germline V gene lookup returns CDR1 MNHEY and CDR2 SVGAGI. The CDR3 contains 16 residues. V was pared by 4 bases and J by 5 bases, with 8 bases of the junction left unmatched. In DNA, the CDR3 is TGTGCCAGCAGTTCCTCTTGGGGGACAGGGAATGAAAAACTGTTTTTT. Amino acid sequence: CASSSSWGTGNEKLFF.

This chain connects TRBV4-3 to TRBJ1-2; 7 nucleotides match TRBD1. Germline values: CDR1 LGHNA, CDR2 YSLEER. After removal of 0 bases from V and 6 bases from J, the junction contained 7 bases not matched to a gene. The CDR3 runs 15 residues. CDR3 region: CASSQDYETGHGYTF. The CDR3 DNA reads as TGCGCCAGCAGCCAAGATTATGAGACAGGGCATGGCTACACCTTC.

The J gene is TRBJ1-1, the V gene TRBV7-3, with D hard to call. V gave up 2 bases and J gave up 4 bases, with 8 bases separating them. Germline V gives CDR1 SGHTA, CDR2 FQGTGA. The CDR3 covers 13 residues. The CDR3: CASSLFTGTEAFF. The CDR3 DNA reads TGTGCCAGCAGCTTATTTACGGGCACTGAAGCTTTCTTT.

The chain links TRBV29-1 to TRBJ2-7; 10 nucleotides align to TRBD1. Germline values: CDR1 SQVTM, CDR2 ANQGSEA. CDR3 length: 14 amino acids. The V gene end was trimmed by 3 bases and the J gene end by 5 bases; junction bases not matched to a gene: 7. The CDR3 nucleotides are TGCAGCGTTGAGCCGGGACAGGGGACGAACGAGCAGTACTTC. Protein sequence: CSVEPGQGTNEQYF.

In this sample, this clone turned up once. The rearrangement joins TRBV7-9 to TRBJ2-1, with 7 bases that match TRBD2. The V gene's germline CDR1 is SEHNR and CDR2 FQNEAQ (reference sequence). V gave up 2 bases and J gave up 9 bases; unmatched junction bases: 1. The CDR3 contains 12 residues. The CDR3 DNA reads as TGTGCCAGCAGCTTATCGGGGGGTGAGCAGTTCTTC. Translating it yields CASSLSGGEQFF.

This clone has a handful of counts. The rearrangement joins TRBV5-1 to TRBJ2-2, with TRBD2 identical over 9 bases. The J segment lost 4 bases and the V segment lost 2 bases, leaving 12 bases of the junction unmatched. The CDR3 is 18 amino acids. Germline V CDR1 and CDR2: SGHRS, YFSETQ. The chain's CDR3 is CASSLGAGGLWGTGELFF. The CDR3 DNA reads TGCGCCAGCAGCTTAGGAGCGGGGGGTCTCTGGGGCACCGGGGAGCTGTTTTTT.

V usage is TRBV5-6 and J usage is TRBJ2-7, with D perhaps TRBD2 (6 bases). Germline V gives CDR1 SGHDT, CDR2 YYEEEE. Trimming pared 1 base from V and 4 bases from J, leaving 15 bases between. The CDR3 spans 15 residues. The CDR3 DNA follows: TGTGCCAGCAGCTTGCGCGGGATAGGGGAGTACGAGCAGTACTTC. It translates to CASSLRGIGEYEQYF.

The rearrangement links TRBV5-1 to TRBJ2-7, with 7 bases fitting TRBD1. This CDR3 comprises 15 residues. V shed 1 base, J shed 2 bases, and the junction held 6 bases outside the gene matches. The germline CDR1 and CDR2 sequences are SGHRS and YFSETQ. The chain's CDR3 is CASSLNTGDAYEQYF. CDR3 nucleotide sequence: TGCGCCAGCAGCTTGAACACAGGGGATGCCTACGAGCAGTACTTC.

The sample holds a few counts of this clone. This rearrangement joins TRBV5-4 to TRBJ1-1, with D unresolved. From germline, CDR1 is SGHNT and CDR2 YYREEE (reference sequence). The CDR3 length is 15 residues. Trimming pared 2 bases from V and 1 base from J, leaving 12 bases between. The CDR3, as DNA: TGTGCCAGCAGCTTTGGCCGAGGTAGGAACACTGAAGCTTTCTTT. Protein product: CASSFGRGRNTEAFF.

Only one count was recorded for this clone. The missing conserved phenylalanine or tryptophan at the end of this CDR3 makes a read error likely. The chain links TRBV2 to TRBJ2-2, with D possibly matching TRBD2 (7 bases). The V and J ends lost 6 bases and 5 bases respectively, with 19 bases between them. The CDR3 spans 16 residues. Per germline, CDR1 SNHLY and CDR2 FYNNEI. DNA of the CDR3: TGTGCCAGCAGCCACATAGGGGGGCGGGGGACCGGGGAGCTGTTTTCT. It yields the protein CASSHIGGRGTGELFS.

The V call is TRBV5-6, the J call TRBJ2-7; a possible D gene is TRBD1 (6 bases). V gave up 2 bases and J gave up 2 bases, with 14 bases separating them. This CDR3 is built from 15 residues. The germline gives CDR1 SGHDT, CDR2 YYEEEE. In DNA form, the CDR3 reads TGTGCCAGCAGCTTACGGGACCCAGGGGCCTACGAGCAGTACTTC. This encodes CASSLRDPGAYEQYF.

The chain has TRBV10-3 and TRBJ1-1, with 7 bases identical to TRBD1. The CDR3 has 13 residues. Germline V gene lookup returns CDR1 ENHRY and CDR2 SYGVKD. Unmatched junction bases numbered 5, after V lost 5 bases and J lost 5 bases. CDR3 nucleotides: TGTGCCATCAGTCCTACAGGGGTAACTGAAGCTTTCTTT. Amino acids: CAISPTGVTEAFF.

This chain links TRBV2 with TRBJ2-3; a possible D gene is TRBD2 (6 bases). V lost 0 bases and J lost 5, with 18 bases in between. CDR1 is SNHLY, CDR2 FYNNEI, per germline. CDR3 size: 17 residues. The CDR3 protein is CASSEAGMEGFGDTQYF. CDR3 DNA: TGTGCCAGCAGTGAAGCGGGTATGGAGGGGTTTGGAGATACGCAGTATTTT.

Points on this clone: The germline gene is not matched at one end of the junction; a read error may be the cause. The CDR3 DNA is TGTTCCAGCAGCCCGAGAGACACTGAAGCTTTCTTT. Protein product: CSSSPRDTEAFF. V is TRBV7-9 and J is TRBJ1-1; no definite D call. Germline loops: CDR1 SEHNR, CDR2 FQNEAQ (reference sequence). The CDR3 length is 12 residues.

The chain recombines TRBV4-3 with TRBJ2-6; weak D call: TRBD2 (5 bases). The germline CDR1 and CDR2 sequences are LGHNA and YSLEER. Between the trimmed V and J ends, which lost 0 bases and 0 bases, there was a span of 18 bases. The CDR3 spans 20 residues. This CDR3 is CASSQDSGRDLSSGANVLTF. The CDR3 coding sequence is TGCGCCAGCAGCCAAGATTCAGGCCGGGATCTCTCCTCTGGGGCCAACGTCCTGACTTTC.

V is TRBV27 and J is TRBJ2-3; 7 nucleotides agree with TRBD2. The CDR3 is made up of 15 amino acids. CDR1 and CDR2 from the germline V gene are MNHEY and SMNVEV (reference sequence). V dropped 3 bases and J dropped 0; count of bases not matched to a gene: 3. For the CDR3, the DNA is TGTGCCAGCAGTTTTAGCGGGTCTAGCACAGATACGCAGTATTTT. Encoded protein: CASSFSGSSTDTQYF.

In this sample, this clone turned up once. The genes are TRBV15 and TRBJ2-1; TRBD2 is a possible D gene (6 bases). This CDR3 is 16 amino acids long. V was clipped by 3 bases and J by 9 bases, with 21 bases between them. Looked up from germline, CDR1 is LNHNV and CDR2 is YYDKDF (reference sequence). The CDR3, as DNA: TGTGCCACCAGCAGTCTCCCGGGGAAGGGAGGCATTGAGCAGTTCTTC. Protein sequence: CATSSLPGKGGIEQFF. The variable domain in full, completed from reference TRBV15 and TRBJ2-1, reads DAMVIQNPRYQVTQFGKPVTLSCSQTLNHNVMYWYQQKSSQAPKLLFHYYDKDFNNEADTPDNFQSRRPNTSFCFLDIRSPGLGDTAMYLCATSSLPGKGGIEQFFGPGTRLTVL.

The chain links TRBV5-4 to TRBJ2-3; a weak D match, TRBD1 (6 bases). This CDR3 spans 13 amino acids. The V gene lost 4 bases and the J gene lost 4 bases, with 10 bases spanning the gap. CDR1 is SGHNT, CDR2 YYREEE, per germline (reference sequence). As DNA, the CDR3 is TGTGCCAGCAGCCCGGACAGTCCAGATACGCAGTATTTT. Translated, it gives CASSPDSPDTQYF.

The CDR3 region has the DNA TGTGCCAGCAGTGGACCCGGGGATACGCAGTATTTT. Amino acids: CASSGPGDTQYF. The chain uses TRBV6-4 and TRBJ2-3; D is uncertain. The CDR3 spans 12 residues. V gave up 4 bases and J gave up 6 bases, with 8 bases separating them. From germline, CDR1 is MRHNA and CDR2 SNTAGT.